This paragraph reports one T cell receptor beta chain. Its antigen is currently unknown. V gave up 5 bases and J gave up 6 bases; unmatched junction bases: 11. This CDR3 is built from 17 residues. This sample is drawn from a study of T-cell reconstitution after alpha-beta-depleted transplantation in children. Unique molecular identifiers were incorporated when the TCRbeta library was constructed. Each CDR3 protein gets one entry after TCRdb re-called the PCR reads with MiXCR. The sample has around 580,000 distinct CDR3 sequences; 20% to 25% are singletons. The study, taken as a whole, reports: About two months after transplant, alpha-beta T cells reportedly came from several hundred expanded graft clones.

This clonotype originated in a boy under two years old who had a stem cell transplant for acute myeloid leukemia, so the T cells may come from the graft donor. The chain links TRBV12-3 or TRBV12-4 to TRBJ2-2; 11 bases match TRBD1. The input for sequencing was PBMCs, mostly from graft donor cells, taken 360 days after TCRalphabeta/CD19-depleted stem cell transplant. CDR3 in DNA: TGTGCCAGCAGTGGCTTAGGGACAGGGGGGGAATCCGGGGAGCTGTTTTTT. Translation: CASSGLGTGGESGELFF.